This entry lists 29 T cell receptor beta chains sequenced from one sample in a study of cytomegalovirus exposure and HLA in healthy donors. Clones were read by immunoSEQ multiplex PCR, and TCRdb kept only the in-frame ones, dropping some. The repertoire holds some 150,000 clones, with roughly nine tenths as singletons. The sample consisted of PBMCs. Receptors originate from a man between 18 and 29 years old in good health and CMV-seronegative.

The rearrangement uses TRBV28 and TRBJ1-5; TRBD1 agrees at 8 bases. Germline V gene lookup returns CDR1 MDHEN and CDR2 SYDVKM. This CDR3 comprises 20 residues. J lost 5 bases, V lost 3 bases, and 21 bases had no gene match. CDR3 sequence: CASSFSVTGERISGDQPQHF. The CDR3 coding sequence is TGTGCCAGCAGTTTTAGTGTGACAGGGGAAAGAATATCGGGGGATCAGCCCCAGCATTTT.

V and J are TRBV14 and TRBJ2-3; D might be TRBD2 (6 bases). V lost 1 base and J 1 base, leaving 15 bases between the germline ends. The CDR3 consists of 17 residues. CDR1 and CDR2 from the germline V gene are SGHDN and FVKESK. CDR3 DNA sequence: TGTGCCAGCAGCCAAGGTGGACTGAAGCGGGGCACAGATACGCAGTATTTT. Its protein product is CASSQGGLKRGTDTQYF.

The rearrangement joins TRBV7-9 to TRBJ2-1; 7 nucleotides match TRBD1. Germline CDR1 reads SEHNR; CDR2 reads FQNEAQ (reference sequence). CDR3 size: 15 residues. V shed 3 bases, J shed 3 bases, and the junction held 5 bases outside the gene matches. CDR3 in amino acids: CASSFGTVVYNEQFF. CDR3 nucleotides: TGTGCCAGCAGCTTCGGGACAGTTGTCTACAATGAGCAGTTCTTC.

In this sample, this clone turned up once. The chain links TRBV27 to TRBJ2-3, with TRBD1 matching over 9 bases. Germline values: CDR1 MNHEY, CDR2 SMNVEV (reference sequence). V gave up 3 bases and J gave up 5 bases; unmatched junction bases: 15. The CDR3 has 18 residues. The CDR3 spells CASSFPPTGTGKVDTQYF. The CDR3 DNA sequence: TGTGCCAGCAGTTTCCCCCCTACCGGGACAGGGAAGGTAGATACGCAGTATTTT.

The chain combines TRBV5-1 with TRBJ2-2; the match to TRBD1 covers 9 bases. The ends lost 4 bases at V and 3 bases at J; junction bases unmatched: 13. This CDR3 region has 18 residues. Per the germline V gene, CDR1 is SGHRS and CDR2 is YFSETQ. This CDR3 is CASSGSSNRGQDTGELFF. For the CDR3, the DNA is TGCGCCAGCAGCGGAAGCTCGAACAGGGGGCAGGACACCGGGGAGCTGTTTTTT.

The chain is built from TRBV7-7 and TRBJ2-2, with D unclear. Germline assignment: CDR1 SSHAT and CDR2 FNYEAQ (reference sequence). The CDR3 consists of 14 residues. Trimming cost V 2 bases and J 1 base, with 5 bases left between them. CDR3 in amino acids: CASSLFRNTGELFF. The CDR3 region has the DNA TGTGCCAGCAGCTTATTCAGGAACACCGGGGAGCTGTTTTTT. The full variable domain, its missing parts supplied by reference TRBV7-7 and TRBJ2-2, is GAGVSQSPRYKVTKRGQDVTLRCDPISSHATLYWYQQALGQGPEFLTYFNYEAQPDKSGLPSDRFSAERPEGSISTLTIQRTEQRDSAMYRCASSLFRNTGELFFGEGSRLTVL.

V is TRBV7-9 and J is TRBJ2-5, with 9 bases that match TRBD2. CDR1 is SEHNR and CDR2 is FQNEAQ in the germline V gene (reference sequence). This CDR3 contains 15 residues. J lost 1 base, V lost 3 bases, and 3 bases had no gene match. The CDR3 loop reads CASSLVLAGQETQYF. The CDR3 nucleotides read TGTGCCAGCAGCTTGGTACTAGCGGGCCAAGAGACCCAGTACTTC.

The chain recombines TRBV6-5 with TRBJ2-1; 9 positions agree with TRBD2. Trimming cost V 5 bases and J 4 bases; bases outside gene matches: 6. The CDR3 spans 15 residues. The germline gives CDR1 MNHEY, CDR2 SVGAGI. The CDR3 nucleotides are TGTGCCAGCAGTCCTACTAGCGGGCTTTACAATGAGCAGTTCTTC. Translating gives CASSPTSGLYNEQFF.

V usage is TRBV4-1 and J usage is TRBJ1-1, with 11 bases lining up with TRBD1. CDR1 and CDR2 from the germline V gene are MGHRA and YSYEKL. Germline trimming cut 3 bases from V and 4 bases from J; bases unmatched to any gene: 4. The CDR3 contains 15 residues. CDR3 DNA sequence: TGCGCCAGCAGCCACGCCGGGACAGGGGGCACTGAAGCTTTCTTT. Translated: CASSHAGTGGTEAFF.

This clone turned up a few times. The V and J genes are TRBV6-5 and TRBJ2-7; TRBD2 aligns across 14 bases. Germline V gives CDR1 MNHEY, CDR2 SVGAGI. V shed 2 bases, J shed 4 bases, and the junction held 4 bases outside the gene matches. CDR3 length equals 16 residues. CDR3 region: CASSYARLAGGYEQYV. CDR3 bases: TGTGCCAGCAGTTACGCCAGACTAGCGGGAGGGTACGAGCAGTACGTC.

J is TRBJ2-7 and V is TRBV27, with D possibly being TRBD1 (6 bases). Per the germline V gene, CDR1 is MNHEY and CDR2 is SMNVEV (reference sequence). V lost 5 bases, J lost 3 bases, and 11 bases lay in between. The CDR3 has 13 amino acids. This chain's CDR3 is CASSRGGFYEQYF. The CDR3 DNA sequence: TGTGCCAGCAGTAGAGGGGGATTCTACGAGCAGTACTTC.

The gene calls are TRBV13 and TRBJ1-3; D is undetermined. The V gene's germline CDR1 is PRHDT and CDR2 FYEKMQ (reference sequence). The V end was cut by 4 bases, the J end by 4 bases, with 11 bases between. There are 14 residues in the CDR3. The CDR3 DNA follows: TGTGCCAGCAGCTCACCGGGGTTCGGAAACACCATATATTTT. Translated: CASSSPGFGNTIYF. The complete variable domain, with remaining parts taken from reference TRBV13 and TRBJ1-3, reads AAGVIQSPRHLIKEKRETATLKCYPIPRHDTVYWYQQGPGQDPQFLISFYEKMQSDKGSIPDRFSAQQFSDYHSELNMSSLELGDSALYFCASSSPGFGNTIYFGEGSWLTVV.

The chain links TRBV30 to TRBJ2-2; 8 bases map to TRBD2. V dropped 3 bases and J dropped 4; count of bases not matched to a gene: 4. The CDR3 has 14 amino acids. From germline, CDR1 is GTSNPN and CDR2 SVGIG (reference sequence). CDR3: CAWRQRGGTGELFF. The CDR3 coding sequence is TGTGCCTGGAGGCAACGGGGGGGCACCGGGGAGCTGTTTTTT.

The V and J genes are TRBV7-9 and TRBJ2-1; TRBD2 aligns across 11 bases. Per germline, CDR1 SEHNR and CDR2 FQNEAQ (reference sequence). The CDR3 sequence is 17 residues long. V shed 1 base and J 1 base; nucleotides not matched to a gene: 3. The CDR3 DNA is TGTGCCAGCAGCTTAGAGGGACTAGCGGCTTCCTACAATGAGCAGTTCTTC. Its protein is CASSLEGLAASYNEQFF.

This chain links TRBV11-3 with TRBJ2-5; 13 positions match TRBD2. Germline V gene lookup returns CDR1 SGHNT and CDR2 YENEEA. This CDR3 contains 17 residues. With 1 base clipped from V and 2 bases from J, the junction kept 4 bases outside the gene matches. This chain's CDR3 is CASSLGRTSGGQETQYF. CDR3 coding DNA: TGTGCCAGCAGCTTAGGTCGGACTAGCGGGGGACAAGAGACCCAGTACTTC.

The V and J genes are TRBV11-3 and TRBJ1-1; D is perhaps TRBD1 (5 bases). The CDR3 has 14 amino acids. The ends were cut back, 5 bases at V and 5 bases at J, with 15 bases in the middle. Germline CDR1 reads SGHNT; CDR2 reads YENEEA. The CDR3 DNA sequence: TGTGCCAGCAGCAGTCAAGGCAGGGCGACTGAAGCTTTCTTT. Translating gives CASSSQGRATEAFF.

CDR3 loop: CASSLEQGSATGELFF. The CDR3 nucleotides read TGTGCCAGCAGCTTGGAGCAGGGGTCGGCCACCGGGGAGCTGTTTTTT. This chain joins TRBV5-4 and TRBJ2-2; perhaps TRBD1 as D (6 bases). CDR1 SGHNT and CDR2 YYREEE come from the germline V gene (reference sequence). The V end was cut by 0 bases, the J end by 4 bases, with 13 bases between. The CDR3 runs 16 residues.

The chain carries TRBV5-1 and TRBJ1-1; TRBD1 matches 9 bases. The trim removed 6 bases at V and 5 bases at J, leaving 20 bases unmatched. CDR1 is SGHRS and CDR2 is YFSETQ in the germline V gene. This CDR3 region has 18 residues. This CDR3 reads CASTRGLGSDRGRTEAFF. The CDR3 bases are TGCGCCAGCACCCGCGGACTCGGTTCGGACAGGGGTCGGACTGAAGCTTTCTTT.

The CDR3 region is CASSENPTLIRGSYNEQFF. The DNA of the CDR3 is TGTGCCAGCAGTGAAAACCCGACGCTAATCCGGGGATCCTACAATGAGCAGTTCTTC. The genes are TRBV2 and TRBJ2-1; TRBD2 might be the D (5 bases). V gave up 2 bases and J gave up 1 base, with 21 bases separating them. Germline V lookup: CDR1 SNHLY, CDR2 FYNNEI. This CDR3 is built from 19 residues.

The chain carries TRBV19 and TRBJ1-5; no clear D gene. The CDR3 covers 17 residues. The germline V and J ends were trimmed by 6 bases and 0 bases, with 18 bases remaining between them. Per germline, CDR1 LNHDA and CDR2 SQIVND (reference sequence). For the CDR3, the DNA is TGTGCCAGTAGGTCCGGGAGCCCGGTCTTTAGCAATCAGCCCCAGCATTTT. It is translated as CASRSGSPVFSNQPQHF.

This chain uses TRBV9 with TRBJ1-6; 9 bases align to TRBD1. Germline V CDR1 and CDR2: SGDLS, YYNGEE. The CDR3 loop spans 14 amino acids. The V gene end was trimmed by 3 bases and the J gene end by 7 bases; junction bases not matched to a gene: 2. CDR3 sequence: CASSADRGNSPLHF. The DNA of the CDR3 is TGTGCCAGCAGCGCGGACAGGGGAAATTCACCCCTCCACTTT.

This clone was observed a single time. The chain carries TRBV30 and TRBJ1-5, with TRBD1 identical over 8 bases. Per germline, CDR1 GTSNPN and CDR2 SVGIG (reference sequence). Losses at the gene ends were 3 bases for V and 8 bases for J; bases not matched to a gene: 9. This CDR3 region has 14 residues. CDR3 bases: TGTGCCTGGAGCCCAGGACAGGGAGGAGAGCCCCAGCATTTT. Translation gives CAWSPGQGGEPQHF.

V usage is TRBV21-1 and J usage is TRBJ2-1; the table's TRBD2 call for D was not verified on the DNA. TRBV21-1 is assigned pseudogene status. The CDR3 has 15 amino acids. The CDR3 reads CASSKGSGRTREQFF. CDR3 bases: TGTGCCAGCAGCAAAGGGAGCGGGAGAACGAGGGAGCAGTTCTTC.

This chain joins TRBV29-1 and TRBJ1-1, with D maybe TRBD1 (5 bases). There are 13 residues in the CDR3. Trimming stripped 6 bases from V and 0 bases from J, with 11 bases between. Germline CDR1 and CDR2: SQVTM and ANQGSEA. CDR3 nucleotides: TGCAGCGTGGCGGGACGTCTGAACACTGAAGCTTTCTTT. Translation gives CSVAGRLNTEAFF. Full variable domain (remainder filled in from reference TRBV29-1 and TRBJ1-1): SAVISQKPSRDICQRGTSLTIQCQVDSQVTMMFWYRQQPGQSLTLIATANQGSEATYESGFVIDKFPISRPNLTFSTLTVSNMSPEDSSIYLCSVAGRLNTEAFFGQGTRLTVV.

The V gene is TRBV6-5, the J gene TRBJ1-2; weak D call: TRBD1 (5 bases). Germline CDR1 and CDR2: MNHEY and SVGAGI. V was pared by 8 bases and J by 1 base, with 14 bases between. This CDR3 comprises 14 residues. The CDR3 nucleotides are TGTGCCAGCGCAGGGAGGTGGGTTAACTATGGCTACACCTTC. It translates to CASAGRWVNYGYTF.

The chain is built from TRBV2 and TRBJ2-3; D may be TRBD2 (5 bases). Trimming left V 6 bases short and J 2 bases short, with 9 bases between. The CDR3 is 13 residues long. The germline CDR1 and CDR2 sequences are SNHLY and FYNNEI. The CDR3 protein is CASSRGITDTQYF. In DNA, the CDR3 is TGTGCCAGCAGCCGGGGTATCACAGATACGCAGTATTTT.

The chain combines TRBV9 with TRBJ1-1; D is ambiguous. V gave up 0 bases and J gave up 4 bases, with 10 bases separating them. CDR1 SGDLS and CDR2 YYNGEE come from the germline V gene. The CDR3 runs 14 residues. CDR3 region: CASSVVEVSTEAFF. In DNA, the CDR3 is TGTGCCAGCAGCGTAGTTGAGGTCAGCACTGAAGCTTTCTTT.

The rearrangement links TRBV9 to TRBJ1-1; D may be TRBD1 (6 bases). Germline V gives CDR1 SGDLS, CDR2 YYNGEE. CDR3 size: 15 residues. Between the trimmed V and J ends, which lost 0 bases and 0 bases, there was a span of 9 bases. The chain's CDR3 is CASSVDPGVNTEAFF. In DNA form, the CDR3 reads TGTGCCAGCAGCGTAGATCCAGGGGTGAACACTGAAGCTTTCTTT.

This clone was counted a few times. The gene calls are TRBV5-1 and TRBJ1-6; 7 bases map to TRBD1. V shed 0 bases and J 7 bases; nucleotides not matched to a gene: 1. The CDR3 contains 14 residues. Germline V gene data show CDR1 as SGHRS and CDR2 as YFSETQ. CDR3 nucleotides: TGCGCCAGCAGCTTGGAGACAGGGAATTCACCCCTCCACTTT. Protein sequence: CASSLETGNSPLHF.